Listed below are T cell receptor beta chains from one sample, sequenced in a study of cytomegalovirus exposure and HLA in healthy donors. This table comes from immunoSEQ multiplex PCR, and its TCRdb copy is limited to in-frame clones, with some not included. The repertoire has some 250,000 clones, about 90% of them found once; the top ten carry 3% to 3.5%. The sequenced material came from PBMCs. The receptors shown here come from a woman aged 25 to 39 in good health and CMV-seronegative. The CDR3 runs from the conserved cysteine through the conserved F or W. D genes are given only for firm matches. Clone sizes are given selectively: once, few, many, or a class where the clone is expanded.

size: NA; J: TRBJ2-7; length: 15; D: TRBD2; V: TRBV9; DNA: TGTGCCAGCAGCCCACGGACTAGCGGGGGGTACGAGCAGTACTTC; CDR3: CASSPRTSGGYEQYF
size: NA; J: TRBJ2-7; length: 13; D: NA; V: TRBV30; DNA: TGTGCCTGGAGTCCGGGACGGGGCTCAGGGCAGTACTTC; CDR3: CAWSPGRGSGQYF
size: NA; J: TRBJ2-7; length: 14; D: TRBD1; V: TRBV7-9; DNA: TGTGCCAGCAGCTCGGGACAGGGGGGTCACGAGCAGTACTTC; CDR3: CASSSGQGGHEQYF
size: NA; J: TRBJ2-1; length: 13; D: NA; V: TRBV7-2; DNA: TGTGCCAGCAGCTCCGCTAGCTGGCATGAGCAGTTCTTC; CDR3: CASSSASWHEQFF
size: NA; J: TRBJ2-7; length: 14; D: NA; V: TRBV6-1; DNA: TGTGCCAGCACGGGGTCGGGACACTTCTACGAGCAGTACTTC; CDR3: CASTGSGHFYEQYF
size: NA; J: TRBJ1-2; length: 14; D: NA; V: TRBV30; DNA: TGTGCCTGGAATTATCCAGGGTCCAACTATGGCTACACCTTC; CDR3: CAWNYPGSNYGYTF
size: NA; J: TRBJ2-1; length: 14; D: TRBD1; V: TRBV11-2; DNA: TGTGCCAGCAGCTTAATCGGGACAGACAATGAGCAGTTCTTC; CDR3: CASSLIGTDNEQFF
size: NA; J: TRBJ2-1; length: 16; D: TRBD2; V: TRBV28; DNA: TGTGCCAGCACCTCGACTAGCGGGAGGGCCTACAATGAGCAGTTCTTC; CDR3: CASTSTSGRAYNEQFF
size: NA; J: TRBJ1-1; length: 14; D: NA; V: TRBV5-1; DNA: TGCGCCAGCAGCCCGACAGGATCGAACACTGAAGCTTTCTTT; CDR3: CASSPTGSNTEAFF
size: NA; J: TRBJ2-4; length: 19; D: TRBD2; V: TRBV27; DNA: TGTGCCAGCAGTTCGGGGGGACTGCCCGTGTCCTTAGCCAAAAACATTCAGTACTTC; CDR3: CASSSGGLPVSLAKNIQYF
size: NA; J: TRBJ2-7; length: 17; D: NA; V: TRBV4-1; DNA: TGCGCCAGCAGCCAAGTTTACTCCGGGACGCCGACCTACGAGCAGTACTTC; CDR3: CASSQVYSGTPTYEQYF
size: NA; J: TRBJ2-5; length: 12; D: NA; V: TRBV10-3; DNA: TGTGCCATCAGTGAGGAACAAGAGACCCAGTACTTC; CDR3: CAISEEQETQYF
size: NA; J: TRBJ2-1; length: 14; D: TRBD2; V: TRBV6-1; DNA: TGTGCCAGCAGGAAGGTAGCGGGAGATCATGAGCAGTTCTTC; CDR3: CASRKVAGDHEQFF
size: NA; J: TRBJ2-5; length: 16; D: NA; V: TRBV9; DNA: TGTGCCAGCAGCGTAGAAGGCCTGGACAACCAAGAGACCCAGTACTTC; CDR3: CASSVEGLDNQETQYF
size: NA; J: TRBJ1-2; length: 14; D: TRBD1; V: TRBV27; DNA: TGTGCCAGCAGTACAAGGACAGGGGACTATGGCTACACCTTC; CDR3: CASSTRTGDYGYTF
size: NA; J: TRBJ2-3; length: 16; D: TRBD2; V: TRBV7-3; DNA: TGTGCCAGCAGCTTAAACCCTAGCGGGAACACAGATACGCAGTATTTT; CDR3: CASSLNPSGNTDTQYF
size: NA; J: TRBJ1-3; length: 17; D: NA; V: TRBV13; DNA: TGTGCCAGCAGCTCACACCCAATTTCGAGCGGAGGAAACACCATATATTTT; CDR3: CASSSHPISSGGNTIYF
size: NA; J: TRBJ2-7; length: 14; D: NA; V: TRBV7-2; DNA: TGTGCCAGCAGCTTAGCTCGGGACCGCTACGAGCAGTACTTC; CDR3: CASSLARDRYEQYF
size: few; J: TRBJ2-5; length: 15; D: TRBD2; V: TRBV19; DNA: TGTGCCAGTAGTATTCATAGCGGGCGGTTGGAGACCCAGTACTTC; CDR3: CASSIHSGRLETQYF
size: NA; J: TRBJ2-1; length: 18; D: TRBD2; V: TRBV9; DNA: TGTGCCAGCAGCGTAGGTGCGGGAGGCCTGAGCTCCTACAATGAGCAGTTCTTC; CDR3: CASSVGAGGLSSYNEQFF
size: NA; J: TRBJ2-7; length: 15; D: TRBD1; V: TRBV11-3; DNA: TGTGCCAGCAGCTTAGAGACAGGGGGCTCCTACGAGCAGTACTTC; CDR3: CASSLETGGSYEQYF
size: NA; J: TRBJ2-6; length: 15; D: TRBD1; V: TRBV6-6; DNA: TGTGCCAGCAGTCAAACAGGGGCTGGGGCCAACGTCCTGACTTTC; CDR3: CASSQTGAGANVLTF
size: NA; J: TRBJ2-3; length: 14; D: NA; V: TRBV15; DNA: TGTGCCACCCTCAAGGGGGGCTGGGCAGATACGCAGTATTTT; CDR3: CATLKGGWADTQYF
size: NA; J: TRBJ1-2; length: 12; D: NA; V: TRBV11-2; DNA: TGTGCCAGCAGCTTACAGGTAGGTGGCTACACCTTC; CDR3: CASSLQVGGYTF
size: NA; J: TRBJ2-7; length: 15; D: TRBD1; V: TRBV9; DNA: TGTGCCAGCAGCATCGGGACAGGGGGCTCCTACGAGCAGTACTTC; CDR3: CASSIGTGGSYEQYF
size: NA; J: TRBJ2-2; length: 15; D: NA; V: TRBV7-9; DNA: TGTGCCAGCAGCTTGTTGGATTTAAACACCGGGGAGCTGTTTTTT; CDR3: CASSLLDLNTGELFF
size: NA; J: TRBJ2-1; length: 12; D: NA; V: TRBV28; DNA: TGTGCCAGCAGACTAGCCAAGAATGAGCAGTTCTTC; CDR3: CASRLAKNEQFF
size: once; J: TRBJ2-1; length: 16; D: TRBD2; V: TRBV28; DNA: TGTGCCAGCAGGGGGACTAGCGGGAGTCTACACAATGAGCAGTTCTTC; CDR3: CASRGTSGSLHNEQFF
size: NA; J: TRBJ2-7; length: 14; D: TRBD1; V: TRBV7-9; DNA: TGTGCCAGCAGCCCACAGGGGGCCGCCGACGAGCAGTACTTC; CDR3: CASSPQGAADEQYF
size: NA; J: TRBJ2-7; length: 19; D: TRBD1; V: TRBV14; DNA: TGTGCCAGCAGCCAGTGGGGAGGACTACCGGGACAGGGTTCCTACGAGCAGTACTTC; CDR3: CASSQWGGLPGQGSYEQYF
size: NA; J: TRBJ2-3; length: 16; D: NA; V: TRBV25-1; DNA: TGTGCCAGCAGTGAATTCACAGGGCCCGACACAGATACGCAGTATTTT; CDR3: CASSEFTGPDTDTQYF
size: NA; J: TRBJ2-5; length: 15; D: NA; V: TRBV7-8; DNA: TGTGCCAGCAGCTCCCAAAGTACAGGGCCAGAGACCCAGTACTTC; CDR3: CASSSQSTGPETQYF
size: NA; J: TRBJ1-5; length: 17; D: NA; V: TRBV21-1; DNA: TGTGCCAGCAGCAAAGAGGTCAGGGGGATTTCTCATCAGCCCCAGCATTTT; CDR3: CASSKEVRGISHQPQHF
size: NA; J: TRBJ1-5; length: 15; D: TRBD1; V: TRBV15; DNA: TGTGCCACCAGCAGAGTCACAGGGGTAGGACAGCCCCAGCATTTT; CDR3: CATSRVTGVGQPQHF
size: NA; J: TRBJ2-7; length: 14; D: TRBD1; V: TRBV6-5; DNA: TGTGCCAGTACAGAGGGGACAGGGGGCTACGAGCAGTACTTC; CDR3: CASTEGTGGYEQYF